A selection of T cell receptor beta chains follows, all from one sample in a study of blood T cells in healthy people across ages. TCRdb reprocessed the 5' RACE reads with MiXCR, giving one entry per CDR3 protein. The data contain 1.5 million to 2 million distinct CDR3 sequences, around half of them singletons. Sample: blood. The origin of the receptors is a middle-aged woman in good health. Both conserved end residues are part of each CDR3. The D gene is left open where the match is weak. Where a row states a size, it is once, few, many or the class of an expanded clone; other rows omit it.

V: TRBV7-7
size: -
D: -
J: TRBJ2-5
DNA: TGTGCTAGCAGCTTAGGGACTCCGGACGCTCAAGAGACCCAGTACTTC
CDR3: CASSLGTPDAQETQYF

V: TRBV6-2/TRBV6-3
size: -
D: -
J: TRBJ1-1
DNA: TGTGCCAGCAGTTACCGTGGCAGGGGGAACACTGAAGCTTTCTTT
CDR3: CASSYRGRGNTEAFF

V: TRBV7-9
size: few
D: TRBD1
J: TRBJ2-3
DNA: TGTGCCAGCGGGACAGTTAACACAGATACGCAGTATTTT
CDR3: CASGTVNTDTQYF

V: TRBV29-1
size: -
D: -
J: TRBJ1-3
DNA: TGCAGCGTTGAAGCTGGAAACACCATATATTTT
CDR3: CSVEAGNTIYF

V: TRBV5-1
size: -
D: TRBD1
J: TRBJ1-2
DNA: TGCGCCAGCAGCCTCGGACAGGCGGTCGTGGGTAACTATGGCTACACCTTC
CDR3: CASSLGQAVVGNYGYTF

V: TRBV9
size: -
D: -
J: TRBJ2-7
DNA: TGTGCCAGCAGCGTGAACTCTAGATCCTACGAGCAGTACTTC
CDR3: CASSVNSRSYEQYF

V: TRBV25-1
size: few
D: -
J: TRBJ2-7
DNA: TGTGCCAGCAGTTACGGGGACGGACCAGCCTACGAGCAGTACTTC
CDR3: CASSYGDGPAYEQYF

V: TRBV20-1
size: -
D: -
J: TRBJ2-5
DNA: TGCAGTGCTCAACGGTTGGGGAGCCAAGAGACCCAGTACTTC
CDR3: CSAQRLGSQETQYF

V: TRBV25-1
size: -
D: TRBD1
J: TRBJ2-5
DNA: TGTGCCAGCAGTATACTCTCCGGGACAGGGCCACAAGAGACCCAGTACTTC
CDR3: CASSILSGTGPQETQYF

V: TRBV7-9
size: -
D: TRBD1
J: TRBJ2-1
DNA: TGTGCCAGCGGTGCGGACAGGGAATTTAGGAATGAGCAGTTCTTC
CDR3: CASGADREFRNEQFF

V: TRBV6-2/TRBV6-3
size: -
D: -
J: TRBJ1-4
DNA: TGTGCCAGCAGGAAAAGCCCGGTCGCTAATGAAAAACTGTTTTTT
CDR3: CASRKSPVANEKLFF

V: TRBV20-1
size: once
D: TRBD1
J: TRBJ1-1
DNA: TGCAGTGCTAGAAGGGAGGGGGCGAACACTGAAGCTTTCTTT
CDR3: CSARREGANTEAFF

V: TRBV6-2/TRBV6-3
size: -
D: -
J: TRBJ2-7
DNA: TGTGCCAGCAGTTACCTCCTCGGGGGACCAAGCTCCTACGAGCAGTACTTC
CDR3: CASSYLLGGPSSYEQYF

V: TRBV7-2
size: -
D: TRBD1
J: TRBJ1-4
DNA: TGTACCAGCAGAGAAGGTGGGACAGTTGAAAAACTGTTTTTT
CDR3: CTSREGGTVEKLFF

V: TRBV4-3
size: -
D: TRBD2
J: TRBJ2-3
DNA: TGCGCCAGCAGCCAATTGGGACTAGCGGCCTTCACAGATACGCAGTATTTT
CDR3: CASSQLGLAAFTDTQYF

V: TRBV20-1
size: -
D: TRBD2
J: TRBJ2-7
DNA: TGCAGTGCTAGACCCCGACTAGCAGTCGGGTACGAGCAGTACTTC
CDR3: CSARPRLAVGYEQYF

V: TRBV4-1
size: many
D: TRBD1
J: TRBJ2-5
DNA: TGCGCCAGCAGCCAAGAGGGACAGACCCAAGAGACCCAGTACTTC
CDR3: CASSQEGQTQETQYF

V: TRBV15
size: -
D: -
J: TRBJ1-2
DNA: TGTGCCACCAGCAGAAAAGAAAGGGGCAACTATGGCTACACCTTC
CDR3: CATSRKERGNYGYTF

V: TRBV5-1
size: -
D: -
J: TRBJ2-5
DNA: TGCGCCAGCAGCTTGAGGTATACGGAGACCCAGTACTTC
CDR3: CASSLRYTETQYF